This TCR beta chain was identified in a study of CD8 T cells in Susac syndrome. Turning to the study itself: Eight or nine of the sequenced Susac syndrome patients were in remission, and about 6 had active disease. Findings and limits, study-wide: Susac CD8+ clonal expansion peaked in TEMRA cells and active patients.

CD8+ and CD4+ T cells from blood underwent TCR beta sequencing, which was carried out in a high-throughput format. Comments on this clonotype: Its antigen is not identified.

The CDR3 runs to 14 residues. Germline CDR1 is SGDLS and CDR2 is YYNGEE. Germline trimming cut 4 bases from V and 5 bases from J; bases unmatched to any gene: 8. The RNA input was about 0.5 to 1 ug, and it was reverse transcribed with random hexamers. TCRdb analysed the immunoSEQ multiplex PCR reads with MiXCR anew, one entry per CDR3 protein. The sample consists of 95,000 to 150,000 distinct CDR3 sequences, about 93% of them appearing once. V gene TRBV9 combines with J gene TRBJ2-5, with 7 positions matching TRBD1. The receptor comes from a human donor with Susac syndrome. The specimen was CD8+ T cells from PBMCs. The CDR3 sequence: CASSPPGTAETQYF. CDR3 DNA sequence: TGTGCCAGCAGCCCCCCCGGGACAGCTGAGACCCAGTACTTC. The full variable domain, completed using reference TRBV9 and TRBJ2-5, is DSGVTQTPKHLITATGQRVTLRCSPRSGDLSVYWYQQSLDQGLQFLIQYYNGEERAKGNILERFSAQQFPDLHSELNLSSLELGDSALYFCASSPPGTAETQYFGPGTRLLVL.